This TCR beta chain came from a study of blood T cell repertoires in COVID-19. About the research overall: Both acute and convalescent COVID-19 samples were obtained from the United States, Italy and Spain. In each case, the material was cDNA or gDNA derived from T cells, B-cell-depleted T cells, or PBMCs.

Germline V gene lookup returns CDR1 ENHRY and CDR2 SYGVKD. V was pared by 6 bases and J by 9 bases, with 8 bases of the junction left unmatched. The length of the CDR3 is 15 residues. In the original processing: Estimates of nucleated cell counts were drawn from the amplification of reference gene primers. Some clones are missing from TCRdb's copy, which holds only in-frame ones; the method was immunoSEQ multiplex PCR. The V and J calls and clone size were taken over from that table, and D and trimming were inferred from the DNA. The table records 25,000 to 30,000 clones, approximately 88% of them present only once.

The sequence was collected from a human donor in a cohort sampled during active COVID-19. The sample comprised peripheral blood. The J gene is TRBJ2-1, the V gene TRBV10-3; 13 nucleotides agree with TRBD2. The CDR3 region is CAISRTSGGRSEQFF. CDR3 nucleotide sequence: TGTGCCATCAGCCGGACTAGCGGGGGTAGGAGTGAGCAGTTCTTC.